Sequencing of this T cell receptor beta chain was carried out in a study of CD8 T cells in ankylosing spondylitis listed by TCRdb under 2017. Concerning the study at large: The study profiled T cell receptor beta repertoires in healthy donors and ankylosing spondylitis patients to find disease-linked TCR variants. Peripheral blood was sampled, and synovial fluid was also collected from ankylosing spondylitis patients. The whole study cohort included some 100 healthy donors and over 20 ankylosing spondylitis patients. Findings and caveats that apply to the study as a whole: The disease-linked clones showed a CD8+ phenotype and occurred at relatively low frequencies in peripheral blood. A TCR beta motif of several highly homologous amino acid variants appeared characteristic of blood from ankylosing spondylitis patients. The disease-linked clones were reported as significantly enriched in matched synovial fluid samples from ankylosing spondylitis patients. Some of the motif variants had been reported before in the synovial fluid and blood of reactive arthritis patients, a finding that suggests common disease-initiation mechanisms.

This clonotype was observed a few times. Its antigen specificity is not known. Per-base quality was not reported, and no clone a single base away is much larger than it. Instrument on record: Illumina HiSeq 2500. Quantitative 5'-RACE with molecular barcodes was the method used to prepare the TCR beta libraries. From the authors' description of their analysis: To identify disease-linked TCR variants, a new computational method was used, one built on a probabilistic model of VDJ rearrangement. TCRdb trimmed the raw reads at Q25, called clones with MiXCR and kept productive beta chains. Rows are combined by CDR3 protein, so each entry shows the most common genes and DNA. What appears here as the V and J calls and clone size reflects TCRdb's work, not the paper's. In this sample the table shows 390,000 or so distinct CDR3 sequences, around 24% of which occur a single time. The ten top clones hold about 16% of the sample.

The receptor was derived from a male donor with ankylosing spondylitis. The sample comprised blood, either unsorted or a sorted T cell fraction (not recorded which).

The CDR3 protein is CSARVLRGLGAHEQFF. In nucleotides, the sequence is TGCAGTGCTAGAGTCCTTAGAGGACTAGGGGCTCATGAGCAGTTCTTC. In this chain, TRBV20-1 is recombined with TRBJ2-1; 7 nucleotides in the junction match TRBD2. The CDR3 covers 16 residues, taking in both the cysteine and the phenylalanine. This entry keeps only the CDR3 DNA: 48 bases, framed from base 1. V is pruned by 1 base and J by 8 bases, leaving 14 bases of the junction without a gene match. The germline V gene (reference sequence) sets CDR1 to DFQATT and CDR2 to SNEGSKA.